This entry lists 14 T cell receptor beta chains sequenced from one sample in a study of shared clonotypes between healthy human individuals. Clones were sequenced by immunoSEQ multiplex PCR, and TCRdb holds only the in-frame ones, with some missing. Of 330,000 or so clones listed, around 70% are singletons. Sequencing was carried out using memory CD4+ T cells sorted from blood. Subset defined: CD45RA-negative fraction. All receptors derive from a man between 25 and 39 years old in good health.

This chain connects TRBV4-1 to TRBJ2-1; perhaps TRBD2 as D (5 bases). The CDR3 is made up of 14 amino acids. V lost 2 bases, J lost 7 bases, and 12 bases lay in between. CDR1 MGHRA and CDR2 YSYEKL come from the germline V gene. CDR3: CASSQITSLNEQFF. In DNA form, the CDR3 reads TGCGCCAGCAGCCAAATAACTAGTTTAAATGAGCAGTTCTTC.

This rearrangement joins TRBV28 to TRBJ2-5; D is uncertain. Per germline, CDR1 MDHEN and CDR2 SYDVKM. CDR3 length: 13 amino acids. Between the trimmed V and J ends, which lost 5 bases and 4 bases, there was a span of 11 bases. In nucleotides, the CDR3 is TGTGCCAGCAGTAGACCCCCACCAGAGACCCAGTACTTC. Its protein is CASSRPPPETQYF.

The CDR3 loop is CASRRRQENIQYF. In DNA, the CDR3 is TGTGCCAGCAGGAGGCGACAGGAAAACATTCAGTACTTC. The chain has TRBV27 and TRBJ2-4; the D gene is possibly TRBD1 (6 bases). The V end was cut by 6 bases, the J end by 5 bases, with 11 bases between. CDR1 and CDR2 (germline): MNHEY, SMNVEV (reference sequence). The CDR3 has 13 residues.

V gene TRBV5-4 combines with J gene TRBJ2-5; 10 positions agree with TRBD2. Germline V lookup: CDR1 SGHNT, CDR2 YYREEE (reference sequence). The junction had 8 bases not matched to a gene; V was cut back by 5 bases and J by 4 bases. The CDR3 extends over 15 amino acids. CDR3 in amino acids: CASRWASGSSETQYF. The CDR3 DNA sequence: TGTGCCAGCAGATGGGCTAGCGGGAGTTCAGAGACCCAGTACTTC.

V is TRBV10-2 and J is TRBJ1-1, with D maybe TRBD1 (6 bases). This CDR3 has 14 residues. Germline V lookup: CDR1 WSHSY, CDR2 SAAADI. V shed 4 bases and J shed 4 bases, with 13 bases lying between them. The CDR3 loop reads CASSVGGGGTEAFF. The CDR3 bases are TGCGCCAGCAGTGTTGGGGGCGGGGGCACTGAAGCTTTCTTT.

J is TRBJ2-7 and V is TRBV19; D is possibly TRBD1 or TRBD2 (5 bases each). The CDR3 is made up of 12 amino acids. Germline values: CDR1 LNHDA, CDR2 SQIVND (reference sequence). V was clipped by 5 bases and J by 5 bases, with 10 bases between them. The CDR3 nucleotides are TGTGCCAGTAGTCGGGACCAGGACGAGCAGTACTTC. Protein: CASSRDQDEQYF.

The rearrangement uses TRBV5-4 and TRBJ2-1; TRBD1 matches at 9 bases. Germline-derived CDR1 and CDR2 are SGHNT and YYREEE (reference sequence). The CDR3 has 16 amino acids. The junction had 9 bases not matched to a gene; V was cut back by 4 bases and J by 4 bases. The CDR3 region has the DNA TGTGCCAGCAGCGCAAAAGGGACAGGGAGTTACAATGAGCAGTTCTTC. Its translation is CASSAKGTGSYNEQFF.

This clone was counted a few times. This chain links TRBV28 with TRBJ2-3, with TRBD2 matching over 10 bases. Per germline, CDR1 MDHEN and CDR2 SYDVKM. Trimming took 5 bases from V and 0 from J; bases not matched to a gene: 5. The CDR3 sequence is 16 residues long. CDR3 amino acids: CASSPSGRRSTDTQYF. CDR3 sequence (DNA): TGTGCCAGCAGTCCTAGCGGGAGAAGGAGCACAGATACGCAGTATTTT.

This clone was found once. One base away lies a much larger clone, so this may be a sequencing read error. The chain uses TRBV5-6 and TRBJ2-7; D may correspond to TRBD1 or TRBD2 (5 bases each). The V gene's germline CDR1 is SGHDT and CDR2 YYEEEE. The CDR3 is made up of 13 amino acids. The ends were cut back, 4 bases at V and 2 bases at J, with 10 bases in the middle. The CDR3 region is CASSRGPAYEQYF. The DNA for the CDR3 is TGTGCCAGCAGCCGGGGACCAGCCTACGAGCAGTACTTC.

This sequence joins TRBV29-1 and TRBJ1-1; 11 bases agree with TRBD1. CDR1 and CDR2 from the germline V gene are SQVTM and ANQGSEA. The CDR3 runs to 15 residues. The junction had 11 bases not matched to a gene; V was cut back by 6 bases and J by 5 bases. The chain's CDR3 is CSVAGTGGKWTEAFF. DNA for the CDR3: TGCAGCGTGGCCGGGACAGGGGGTAAGTGGACTGAAGCTTTCTTT.

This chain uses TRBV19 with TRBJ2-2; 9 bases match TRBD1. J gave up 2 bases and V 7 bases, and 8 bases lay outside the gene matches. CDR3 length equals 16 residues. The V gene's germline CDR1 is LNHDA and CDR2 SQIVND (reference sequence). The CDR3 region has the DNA TGTGCCAGTATCCTAACGGGACAGGGAAACACCGGGGAGCTGTTTTTT. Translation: CASILTGQGNTGELFF.

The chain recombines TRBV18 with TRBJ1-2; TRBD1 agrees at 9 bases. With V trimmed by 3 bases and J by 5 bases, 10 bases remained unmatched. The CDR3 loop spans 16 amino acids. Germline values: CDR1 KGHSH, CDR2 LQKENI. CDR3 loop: CASSPDGTGRNYGYTF. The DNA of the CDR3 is TGTGCCAGCTCACCGGACGGGACAGGGCGGAATTATGGCTACACCTTC.

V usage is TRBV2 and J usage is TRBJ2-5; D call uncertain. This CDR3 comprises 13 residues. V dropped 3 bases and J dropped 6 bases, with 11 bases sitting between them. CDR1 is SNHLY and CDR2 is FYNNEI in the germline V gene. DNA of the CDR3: TGTGCCAGCAGTGACGGCGGTGGGCAGACCCAGTACTTC. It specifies CASSDGGGQTQYF.

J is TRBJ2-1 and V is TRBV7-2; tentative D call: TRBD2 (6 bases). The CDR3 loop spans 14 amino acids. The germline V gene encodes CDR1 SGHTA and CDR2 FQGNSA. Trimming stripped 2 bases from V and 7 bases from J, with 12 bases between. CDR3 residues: CASSLRPGGNEQFF. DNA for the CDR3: TGTGCCAGCAGCTTAAGGCCCGGGGGAAATGAGCAGTTCTTC.